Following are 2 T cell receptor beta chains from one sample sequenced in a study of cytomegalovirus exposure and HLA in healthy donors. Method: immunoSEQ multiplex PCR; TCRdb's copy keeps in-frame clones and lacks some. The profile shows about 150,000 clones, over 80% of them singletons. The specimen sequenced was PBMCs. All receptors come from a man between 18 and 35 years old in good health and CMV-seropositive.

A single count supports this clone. CDR3: CASSEYGGTKEFRGLEQYF. The CDR3 bases are TGCGCCAGCAGTGAATACGGAGGAACGAAAGAGTTTCGTGGTTTGGAGCAGTACTTC. This rearrangement joins TRBV10-1 to TRBJ2-7, with D possibly matching TRBD2 (5 bases). Trimming removed 3 bases from V and 7 bases from J, with 31 bases in between. The CDR3 extends over 19 amino acids. Germline assignment: CDR1 WNHNN and CDR2 SYGVQD (reference sequence).

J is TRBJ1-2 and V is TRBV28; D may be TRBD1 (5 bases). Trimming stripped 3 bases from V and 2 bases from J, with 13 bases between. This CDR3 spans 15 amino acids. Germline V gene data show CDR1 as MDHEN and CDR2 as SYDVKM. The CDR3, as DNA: TGTGCCAGCAGTTTCAGGGTGAAGGGGAACTATGGCTACACCTTC. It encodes CASSFRVKGNYGYTF.